Listed below are T cell receptor beta chains from one sample, sequenced in a study of PD-1 blockade in classical Hodgkin lymphoma. The assay was immunoSEQ multiplex PCR, and TCRdb's table has in-frame clones only and misses some. The profile shows 12,000 or so clones, about 88% of them singletons. Here the sequenced sample was peripheral blood mononuclear cells (PBMCs), taken at baseline. The receptors originated from a human donor with classical Hodgkin lymphoma. Each CDR3 is given with its conserved first and last residue. The D gene is left open where the match is weak. Clone size appears in some rows only: once, few, many, or a class for an expanded clone.

DNA	CDR3	D	length	J	size	V
TGTGCCAGTAGCCATAGCGGTACAGATACGCAGTATTTT	CASSHSGTDTQYF	-	13	TRBJ2-3	few	TRBV19
TGCGCCAGCAGCCTTGGACAGGGGGCCTACGAGCAGTACTTC	CASSLGQGAYEQYF	TRBD1	14	TRBJ2-7	-	TRBV4-1
TGTGCCAGCAGGTCCGGGACAGGGGTTTACGAGCAGTACTTC	CASRSGTGVYEQYF	TRBD1	14	TRBJ2-7	-	TRBV28
TGTGCCAGCAGCTTACGGGCCGGCGCGGAGACCCAGTACTTC	CASSLRAGAETQYF	-	14	TRBJ2-5	-	TRBV7-7
TGTGCCTGGAGTCCACGGGGGGGTAGTGGCACAGATACGCAGTATTTT	CAWSPRGGSGTDTQYF	TRBD2	16	TRBJ2-3	-	TRBV30
TGTGCCAGTAGTCCCCAAGGGGAGACCCAGTACTTC	CASSPQGETQYF	-	12	TRBJ2-5	-	TRBV19
TGCGCCAGCAGCCAAGTGGCACTCTCAAGGGATGGCTACACCTTC	CASSQVALSRDGYTF	-	15	TRBJ1-2	-	TRBV4-1
TGCGCCAGCAGCCAAGAGCCCGGGCTTAATGAAAAACTGTTTTTT	CASSQEPGLNEKLFF	-	15	TRBJ1-4	-	TRBV4-3
TGTGCCTCGAGGCTAGCGGGGATCTACGAGCAGTACTTC	CASRLAGIYEQYF	TRBD2	13	TRBJ2-7	-	TRBV30
TGTGCCAGAAGCCCTACGTGCGAGCAGTACTTC	CARSPTCEQYF	-	11	TRBJ2-7	-	TRBV25-1
TGTGCCAGCAGCTTAAACGAGGTCCTCGGTGGGGCTAGCACAGATACGCAGTATTTT	CASSLNEVLGGASTDTQYF	-	19	TRBJ2-3	medium-sized	TRBV7-6
TGTGCCACCAGCAGAGTAAACCCCAGCGTGTACAATGAGCAGTTCTTC	CATSRVNPSVYNEQFF	-	16	TRBJ2-1	-	TRBV15
TGTGCCAGCAGTAATATTCAGGGTGACACCGGGGAGCTGTTTTTT	CASSNIQGDTGELFF	-	15	TRBJ2-2	-	TRBV7-9
TGTGTCAGCAGTTGGTTGGGATCCGGGGAGCTGTTTTTT	CVSSWLGSGELFF	-	13	TRBJ2-2	-	TRBV27
TGTGCCAGCAGCGTAGAAGACGGGGGAGGGTTCGACGAGCAGTACTTC	CASSVEDGGGFDEQYF	TRBD2	16	TRBJ2-7	-	TRBV9
TGTGCCAGCAGTTCCGAGACGGACTACACTGAAGCTTTCTTT	CASSSETDYTEAFF	-	14	TRBJ1-1	-	TRBV28